This passage covers 30 T cell receptor beta chains from one sample sequenced in a study of OX40 agonist ivuxolimab in advanced cancers. The method was immunoSEQ multiplex PCR; TCRdb's version includes in-frame clones alone and lacks a portion of them. In the table there are some 100,000 clones, 75% to 95% of which are singletons. Sequences were derived from CD4+ or CD8+ T cells sorted from blood, sampled in a trial of the OX40 agonist ivuxolimab. Receptors originate from an adult with an advanced solid tumor such as melanoma, head and neck, liver or kidney cancer.

V gene TRBV15 combines with J gene TRBJ2-4, with 12 bases aligning to TRBD1. Per germline, CDR1 LNHNV and CDR2 YYDKDF (reference sequence). J lost 3 bases, V lost 4 bases, and 10 bases had no gene match. The CDR3 loop spans 18 amino acids. The chain's CDR3 is CATSNRDRGPWSKNIQYF. CDR3 DNA sequence: TGTGCCACCAGCAACCGGGACAGGGGGCCCTGGAGCAAAAACATTCAGTACTTC.

The chain links TRBV18 to TRBJ1-4; perhaps TRBD1 as D (5 bases). This CDR3 has 14 amino acids. CDR1 and CDR2 (germline): KGHSH, LQKENI. V lost 4 bases and J lost 3, with 9 bases in between. The CDR3 nucleotides are TGTGCCAGCTCACGGCAAGGGGCTAATGAAAAACTGTTTTTT. It is translated as CASSRQGANEKLFF.

The chain couples TRBV19 to TRBJ2-1; 8 bases are shared with TRBD2. The CDR3 runs to 16 residues. CDR1 is LNHDA, CDR2 SQIVND, per germline (reference sequence). V trimming: 6 bases; J trimming: 2 bases; junction bases outside the gene matches: 9. The chain's CDR3 is CASRTASGSPYNEQFF. CDR3 coding DNA: TGTGCCAGTAGAACAGCCAGCGGGAGCCCCTACAATGAGCAGTTCTTC.

The chain joins TRBV5-6 to TRBJ2-1, with 8 bases lining up with TRBD2. The CDR3 sequence is 17 residues long. The V gene end was trimmed by 0 bases and the J gene end by 5 bases; junction bases not matched to a gene: 10. Germline lookup yields CDR1 SGHDT and CDR2 YYEEEE. The CDR3 coding sequence is TGTGCCAGCAGCTTGGGGCTCGGGAGGGCCTTAAACAATGAGCAGTTCTTC. It is translated as CASSLGLGRALNNEQFF.

V and J are TRBV5-6 and TRBJ2-7; 9 nucleotides align to TRBD2. Germline V CDR1 and CDR2: SGHDT, YYEEEE. The CDR3 is 14 amino acids. V dropped 1 base and J dropped 9; count of bases not matched to a gene: 8. DNA for the CDR3: TGTGCCAGCAGCTTGCTTAGCGGGGGCTCATGGCAGTACTTC. It translates to CASSLLSGGSWQYF.

The chain carries TRBV9 and TRBJ2-7; 8 bases are shared with TRBD2. The germline CDR1 and CDR2 sequences are SGDLS and YYNGEE. The CDR3 contains 12 residues. J was trimmed by 7 bases and V by 0 bases; bases with no gene match: 0. CDR3 sequence (DNA): TGTGCCAGCAGCGTAGTAGCGGGAGAGCAGTACTTC. Protein sequence: CASSVVAGEQYF.

This sequence joins TRBV2 and TRBJ2-3; 8 positions match TRBD2. CDR1 is SNHLY, CDR2 FYNNEI, per germline. The J segment lost 3 bases and the V segment lost 6 bases, leaving 5 bases of the junction unmatched. CDR3 length: 14 amino acids. Here the CDR3 reads CASRAGRGTDTQYF. In DNA, the CDR3 is TGTGCCAGCAGGGCCGGGAGGGGTACAGATACGCAGTATTTT.

This chain joins TRBV5-6 and TRBJ2-4; D might be TRBD2 (6 bases). This CDR3 has 16 amino acids. Germline V lookup: CDR1 SGHDT, CDR2 YYEEEE. V lost 0 bases and J 3 bases, leaving 13 bases between the germline ends. The CDR3: CASSLGGVLGKNIQYF. Written as DNA, the CDR3 is TGTGCCAGCAGCTTGGGCGGGGTCTTAGGCAAAAACATTCAGTACTTC.

This chain links TRBV5-4 with TRBJ2-7, with D hard to call. CDR1 is SGHNT and CDR2 is YYREEE in the germline V gene (reference sequence). The CDR3 has 15 amino acids. The V end lost 1 base, the J end lost 3 bases, and 14 bases lay between the germline ends. This CDR3 reads CASSLKAAGNYEQYF. The CDR3 region has the DNA TGTGCCAGCAGCTTGAAGGCAGCTGGGAACTACGAGCAGTACTTC.

In this sample, this clone turned up once. CDR3 amino acids: CASSPGQGIGTDTQYF. CDR3 DNA: TGTGCCAGCAGTCCGGGACAGGGGATTGGCACAGATACGCAGTATTTT. The rearrangement links TRBV6-6 to TRBJ2-3; 10 bases map to TRBD1. The V and J ends lost 5 bases and 1 base, in that order; junction bases with no gene match: 6. CDR1 and CDR2 from the germline V gene are MNHNY and SVGAGI (reference sequence). This CDR3 has 16 amino acids.

This CDR3 is CASSTHRTGSYEQYF. DNA for the CDR3: TGTGCCAGCAGTACACACCGGACAGGCTCCTACGAGCAGTACTTC. The chain uses TRBV28 and TRBJ2-7; 7 bases are a match to TRBD1. The CDR3 has 15 amino acids. CDR1 and CDR2 (germline): MDHEN, SYDVKM. The V and J ends lost 5 bases and 0 bases, in that order; junction bases with no gene match: 7.

V is TRBV28 and J is TRBJ1-3; 8 bases agree with TRBD1. The CDR3 loop spans 14 amino acids. J gave up 2 bases and V 7 bases, and 4 bases lay outside the gene matches. Per germline, CDR1 MDHEN and CDR2 SYDVKM. The DNA for the CDR3 is TGTGCCAGCACTCTGGACAGGGCTGGAAACACCATATATTTT. Translated: CASTLDRAGNTIYF.

V usage is TRBV18 and J usage is TRBJ2-1; 13 nucleotides align to TRBD2. The junction had 5 bases not matched to a gene; V was cut back by 0 bases and J by 15 bases. CDR3 size: 14 residues. CDR1 KGHSH and CDR2 LQKENI come from the germline V gene. CDR3: CASSPPGLAGFVFF. The CDR3 coding sequence is TGTGCCAGCTCACCACCGGGACTAGCGGGATTTGTGTTCTTC.

The chain has TRBV4-1 and TRBJ2-5; TRBD1 is a possible D gene (5 bases). Germline assignment: CDR1 MGHRA and CDR2 YSYEKL. CDR3 length: 15 amino acids. V was pared by 6 bases and J by 5 bases, with 19 bases between. For the CDR3, the DNA is TGCGCCAGCAGGGACCCTGGCAGGGCCAAGGAGACCCAGTACTTC. As protein: CASRDPGRAKETQYF.

The CDR3 loop is CASRGGTALYGYTF. The DNA of the CDR3 is TGTGCCAGCAGGGGCGGGACAGCCTTATATGGCTACACCTTC. This rearrangement joins TRBV2 to TRBJ1-2; the match to TRBD1 covers 7 bases. With 6 bases clipped from V and 5 bases from J, the junction kept 9 bases outside the gene matches. The CDR3 is 14 amino acids. In germline, CDR1 is SNHLY, CDR2 FYNNEI.

The V call is TRBV29-1, the J call TRBJ2-7; D possibly corresponds to TRBD2 (5 bases). The germline V and J ends were trimmed by 4 bases and 4 bases, with 26 bases remaining between them. This CDR3 has 17 residues. Germline assignment: CDR1 SQVTM and CDR2 ANQGSEA. CDR3 sequence: CSVGGSPARLAGYEQYF. The CDR3 region has the DNA TGCAGCGTTGGTGGATCCCCCGCGCGCCTCGCGGGTTACGAGCAGTACTTC.

This clone was recorded once. CDR3 amino acids: CASSNRDRPKNIQYF. CDR3 nucleotides: TGTGCCAGTAGTAATCGAGACAGGCCCAAAAACATTCAGTACTTC. V usage is TRBV19 and J usage is TRBJ2-4; weak D call: TRBD1 (6 bases). Between the trimmed V and J ends, which lost 4 bases and 2 bases, there was a span of 12 bases. The CDR3 is 15 amino acids. The germline gives CDR1 LNHDA, CDR2 SQIVND (reference sequence).

The V and J genes are TRBV7-2 and TRBJ2-2; 7 nucleotides align to TRBD1. In germline, CDR1 is SGHTA, CDR2 FQGNSA. CDR3 length: 13 residues. The ends lost 5 bases at V and 6 bases at J; junction bases unmatched: 3. The CDR3 bases are TGTGCCAGCAGCCACAGGGGCCCCGGGGAGCTGTTTTTT. Protein sequence: CASSHRGPGELFF.

J is TRBJ2-7 and V is TRBV2; TRBD2 aligns across 11 bases. The V gene end was trimmed by 2 bases and the J gene end by 7 bases; junction bases not matched to a gene: 7. Germline lookup yields CDR1 SNHLY and CDR2 FYNNEI. The CDR3 has 15 residues. CDR3 amino acids: CASSELAGGFREQYF. DNA of the CDR3: TGTGCCAGCAGTGAATTAGCGGGAGGGTTTAGGGAGCAGTACTTC.

Worth noting for this clone: The junction differs from germline at one of its ends, possibly a read error. The chain carries TRBV7-2 and TRBJ1-2; D gene ambiguous. CDR1 is SGHTA, CDR2 FQGNSA, per germline. CDR3 length: 11 residues. The DNA for the CDR3 is TGTGCCAGCAGCCAAACCGGCATCTCAGCCTTC. Its protein product is CASSQTGISAF.

The V and J genes are TRBV5-4 and TRBJ2-5, with D perhaps TRBD1 or TRBD2 (5 bases each). TRBJ2-7 explains the end of the DNA better; the J call may be wrong. This CDR3 has 14 amino acids. Germline V gene sequence: CDR1 SGHNT, CDR2 YYREEE (reference sequence). The CDR3 loop is CASSRSGTLYEQYF. CDR3 sequence (DNA): TGTGCCAGCAGTAGGTCAGGGACGCTGTACGAGCAGTACTTC.

The chain is built from TRBV7-8 and TRBJ2-7; TRBD1 matches 10 bases. CDR3 length: 15 residues. Germline V gene sequence: CDR1 SGHVS, CDR2 FQNEAQ. With V trimmed by 2 bases and J by 2 bases, 3 bases remained unmatched. The CDR3 is CASSLTDRGPYEQYF. The CDR3, as DNA: TGTGCCAGCAGCTTAACAGACAGGGGGCCCTACGAGCAGTACTTC.

This sequence joins TRBV5-1 and TRBJ2-3; D is perhaps TRBD1 (6 bases). The V gene's germline CDR1 is SGHRS and CDR2 YFSETQ. The V and J ends lost 3 bases and 4 bases respectively, with 12 bases between them. This CDR3 is 14 amino acids long. The CDR3 sequence is CASSSLQGPDTQYF. For the CDR3, the DNA is TGCGCCAGCAGCTCCCTACAGGGACCAGATACGCAGTATTTT.

The J gene is TRBJ2-3, the V gene TRBV9; a possible D gene is TRBD2 (5 bases). CDR3 length: 14 amino acids. Trimming took off 2 bases at V and 4 bases at J, with 11 bases between the two ends. From germline, CDR1 is SGDLS and CDR2 YYNGEE. This CDR3 is CASSVSLASDTQYF. The CDR3 DNA reads TGTGCCAGCAGCGTTAGCCTAGCTTCAGATACGCAGTATTTT.

The chain uses TRBV27 and TRBJ2-1; 7 bases match TRBD1. Germline V gene lookup returns CDR1 MNHEY and CDR2 SMNVEV (reference sequence). J was trimmed by 11 bases and V by 5 bases; bases with no gene match: 12. The CDR3 covers 14 residues. The CDR3 sequence is CASSPGQWTMKQFF. CDR3 nucleotides: TGTGCCAGCAGTCCGGGACAGTGGACAATGAAGCAGTTCTTC.

The CDR3 DNA reads TGTGCCATCAGTGAGACAGGGCGGCCTGGAAACACCATATATTTT. Protein: CAISETGRPGNTIYF. The V call is TRBV10-3, the J call TRBJ1-3; D is possibly TRBD1 (6 bases). The CDR3 has 15 residues. The V gene lost 2 bases and the J gene lost 2 bases, with 10 bases spanning the gap. The germline V gene encodes CDR1 ENHRY and CDR2 SYGVKD.

The rearrangement links TRBV7-8 to TRBJ1-5; D uncertain. Trimming left V 5 bases short and J 6 bases short, with 17 bases between. This CDR3 comprises 15 residues. Germline V gene data show CDR1 as SGHVS and CDR2 as FQNEAQ. This chain's CDR3 is CASSPERGRGQPQHF. The CDR3 bases are TGTGCCAGCAGCCCGGAGCGAGGTCGGGGTCAGCCCCAGCATTTT.

The rearrangement joins TRBV28 to TRBJ1-1; TRBD1 matches at 11 bases. The CDR3 is 13 residues long. Trimming removed 10 bases from V and 6 bases from J; junction bases left unmatched: 7. The germline V gene has CDR1 MDHEN and CDR2 SYDVKM. The chain's CDR3 is CATRTGGPPEAFF. CDR3 nucleotide sequence: TGTGCCACCAGGACAGGGGGCCCTCCTGAAGCTTTCTTT.

The CDR3 bases are TGCGCCAGCAGCTTGAGAAGACAGGGGCCATGGGATACGCAGTATTTT. It codes for CASSLRRQGPWDTQYF. The chain links TRBV5-1 to TRBJ2-3; 8 positions match TRBD1. With 1 base clipped from V and 6 bases from J, the junction kept 10 bases outside the gene matches. The CDR3 is made up of 16 amino acids. The germline gives CDR1 SGHRS, CDR2 YFSETQ.

The count of this clone is one. The chain couples TRBV28 to TRBJ2-2, with D possibly called TRBD1 or TRBD2 (6 bases each). In germline, CDR1 is MDHEN, CDR2 SYDVKM. V lost 5 bases to trimming and J lost 5 bases, with 12 bases between them. The CDR3 consists of 14 residues. The CDR3 nucleotides read TGTGCCAGCAGTCTTAAAGGGGGGACCGGGGAGCTGTTTTTT. Translated, it gives CASSLKGGTGELFF.